These T cell receptor beta chains were read from a single sample in a study of yellow fever vaccine responses in identical twins. Each CDR3 protein gets one entry after TCRdb re-called the RT-PCR reads with MiXCR. The sample has 1,000 or so distinct CDR3 sequences, around four fifths seen once. The sequencing here drew on T cells from blood (PBMCs), unsorted or a sorted subset (not recorded which), taken before or after yellow fever vaccination (not recorded which). The source of these receptors is a female donor who received the yellow fever vaccine. The CDR3 runs from the conserved cysteine through the conserved F or W. The D gene is left open where the match is weak. The listing skips clone size in some rows; elsewhere it reads once, few, many or a size class.

size | D | length | J | V | CDR3 | DNA
. | TRBD1 | 14 | TRBJ1-1 | TRBV13 | CASSRGQDNTEAFF | TGTGCCAGCAGCCGCGGACAGGATAACACTGAAGCTTTCTTT
. | TRBD1 | 13 | TRBJ2-1 | TRBV15 | CATGTGANNEQFF | TGTGCCACCGGGACAGGGGCAAACAATGAGCAGTTCTTC
. | . | 15 | TRBJ1-4 | TRBV15 | CATSIRDVVDEKLFF | TGTGCCACCAGCATCAGGGACGTCGTAGATGAAAAACTGTTTTTT
. | . | 13 | TRBJ1-5 | TRBV7-9 | CASSLEPTQPQHF | TGTGCCAGCAGCTTAGAGCCGACACAGCCCCAGCATTTT
. | TRBD2 | 14 | TRBJ2-7 | TRBV6-1 | CASARTSGRYEQYF | TGTGCCAGCGCCCGGACTAGCGGGAGATACGAGCAGTACTTC
. | . | 15 | TRBJ2-7 | TRBV3-1 | CASSPRTTRAYEQYF | TGTGCCAGCAGCCCTCGGACTACGCGAGCCTACGAGCAGTACTTC
. | . | 13 | TRBJ2-5 | TRBV7-2 | CASSRRAGETQYF | TGTGCCAGCAGCAGACGGGCGGGGGAGACCCAGTACTTC
. | . | 17 | TRBJ1-4 | TRBV15 | CATSRDLIFAGGEKLFF | TGTGCCACCAGCAGAGATTTGATCTTCGCCGGGGGGGAAAAACTGTTTTTT
few | . | 15 | TRBJ1-2 | TRBV10-1 | CASSPRVGLDYGYTF | TGCGCCAGCAGCCCCCGTGTGGGTTTAGACTATGGCTACACCTTC
. | . | 14 | TRBJ2-7 | TRBV4-3 | CASSQEPAAYEQYF | TGCGCCAGCAGCCAAGAGCCAGCGGCCTACGAGCAGTACTTC
. | . | 13 | TRBJ2-1 | TRBV7-7 | CASSWGVGNEQFF | TGTGCTAGCAGCTGGGGGGTGGGGAATGAGCAGTTCTTC
. | . | 14 | TRBJ2-7 | TRBV15 | CATSRTGGSYEQYF | TGTGCCACCAGCAGAACGGGTGGATCCTACGAGCAGTACTTC
. | . | 13 | TRBJ1-2 | TRBV30 | CAWSGYTPYGYTF | TGTGCCTGGAGCGGGTACACTCCCTATGGCTACACCTTC
few | TRBD1 | 15 | TRBJ2-3 | TRBV24-1 | CATSDGDREVDTQYF | TGTGCCACCAGTGACGGGGACAGGGAGGTTGATACGCAGTATTTT
. | . | 15 | TRBJ2-4 | TRBV7-6 | CASSRGPSSKNIQYF | TGTGCCAGCAGCCGTGGGCCTTCCTCCAAAAACATTCAGTACTTC
few | . | 12 | TRBJ1-2 | TRBV12-3/TRBV12-4 | CASSSDPYGYTF | TGTGCCAGCAGCTCAGACCCCTATGGCTACACCTTC
. | . | 11 | TRBJ2-7 | TRBV29-1 | CSVSQRDEQYF | TGCAGCGTCTCCCAAAGGGACGAGCAGTACTTC
hyperexpanded | . | 16 | TRBJ2-1 | TRBV4-3 | CASSQDALSSYNEQFF | TGCGCCAGCAGCCAAGATGCGTTAAGCTCCTACAATGAGCAGTTCTTC
. | . | 13 | TRBJ2-7 | TRBV10-3 | CAISEGLVYEQYF | TGTGCCATCAGTGAGGGGCTGGTCTACGAGCAGTACTTC
. | . | 14 | TRBJ2-5 | TRBV12-3/TRBV12-4 | CASRPTSGMETQYF | TGTGCCAGCAGACCGACATCGGGTATGGAGACCCAGTACTTC